This T cell receptor (beta chain) was obtained from a study of human T cells and chemical hapten exposure. V was trimmed by 5 bases and J by 2 bases, leaving 13 bases between them. Germline loops: CDR1 SGHVS, CDR2 FQNEAQ. The CDR3 runs 15 residues. Time point: pre-sensitization, week 0. As for treatment: therapeutic diphenylcyclopropenone sensitization with weekly scalp DPC. Blood was drawn before each patch test was applied. Donors, patients with alopecia ranging from 18 to 70 years old and judged suitable for DPC, provided samples. TCRdb re-called the RACE reads through MiXCR, storing one row per CDR3 protein. The data hold 250,000 or so distinct CDR3 sequences, with about 9% observed a single time.

This clonotype was sampled from a woman in her forties with alopecia areata. Some clones in this sample may be carry-over from other donors' samples. The chain is built from TRBV7-8 and TRBJ1-3, with D maybe TRBD1 (5 bases). Sequenced here: whole blood, sampled in connection with sensitization to the hapten diphenylcyclopropenone (DPC). The DNA of the CDR3 is TGTGCCAGCAGCCCCCGGGCAGGGACTGGAAACACCATATATTTT. Translating it yields CASSPRAGTGNTIYF. Variable domain in full (rest from reference TRBV7-8 and TRBJ1-3): GAGVSQSPRYKVAKRGQDVALRCDPISGHVSLFWYQQALGQGPEFLTYFQNEAQLDKSGLPSDRFFAERPEGSVSTLKIQRTQQEDSAVYLCASSPRAGTGNTIYFGEGSWLTVV.